The present entry profiles one T cell receptor beta chain with its context. Its antigen is unknown. This sample is part of a study of cytomegalovirus exposure and HLA in healthy donors. Study results and caveats: Among donors in an Asian-associated ancestry cluster, a later analysis reportedly found fewer N-insertions than the roughly 700-donor mean. Reportedly, TCR beta sequences accurately predicted HLA-A and HLA-B alleles in most subjects. CMV serostatus was the only immune exposure information that was available.

The PCR had 60 Vbeta and 13 Jbeta primers. In the study's own analysis: Approximately 86 million unique TCR beta chains, roughly 10 million shared, were counted in a later analysis. The repertoire was sequenced with immunoSEQ multiplex PCR; TCRdb's copy has only in-frame clones and lacks some. V and J calls and clone size are as listed in that table; D and trimming were resolved from the DNA. The top ten clones hold around 8.1% of a sample with approximately 100,000 clones, 73% of them seen once. Trimming left V 1 base short and J 8 bases short, with 14 bases between. CDR3 length: 14 residues. CDR1 and CDR2 from the germline V gene are SGHTA and FQGTGA.

Material for sequencing was PBMCs. The origin of this receptor is a man aged 40-49 years in good health and CMV-seronegative. This chain uses TRBV7-3 with TRBJ1-1; D might be TRBD1 (6 bases). The CDR3 sequence is CASSLNSIGTEAFF. CDR3 coding DNA: TGTGCCAGCAGCTTAAATAGCATCGGGACAGAAGCTTTCTTT.